A selection of T cell receptor beta chains follows, all from one sample in a study. A single record per CDR3 protein comes from TCRdb applying MiXCR to the reads. The sample contains roughly 5,400 distinct CDR3 sequences, around 9.5% of which appear only once. The sample consisted of CD4+ T cells from synovial fluid. These receptors all stem from a human donor with rheumatoid arthritis. CDR3s include the opening cysteine and the closing phenylalanine or tryptophan. The order of the fields is D gene, clone size, J gene, V gene, CDR3 DNA, CDR3 protein. The D gene is left open where the match is weak. Where a row states a size, it is once, few, many or the class of an expanded clone; other rows omit it.

>.|medium-sized|TRBJ2-1|TRBV18
TGTGCCAGCTCCCAGGGTACAGGGAATGAGCAGTTCTTC
CASSQGTGNEQFF
>.|large|TRBJ2-4|TRBV20-1
TGCAGTGCCCTTCCCGGACTAGCCAAAAACATTCAGTACTTC
CSALPGLAKNIQYF
>.|few|TRBJ2-4|TRBV28
TGTGCCAGCAAAACAGGACTAGCCAAAAACATTCAGTACTTC
CASKTGLAKNIQYF
>.|many|TRBJ1-6|TRBV6-1
TGTGCCAGCAGACCGCGGACAGATTGGGATTCACCCCTCCACTTT
CASRPRTDWDSPLHF
>TRBD1|many|TRBJ2-7|TRBV11-3
TGTGCCAGCAGCCCGGGACAGGGGGACGAGCAGTACTTC
CASSPGQGDEQYF
>.|few|TRBJ1-4|TRBV30
TGTGCCTGGAAGTTGTTTGAGGTTACTAATGAAAAACTGTTTTTT
CAWKLFEVTNEKLFF
>TRBD1|many|TRBJ2-7|TRBV4-1
TGCGCCAGCAGCCAAGATCGGGCAGGGGGCTACGAGCAGTACTTC
CASSQDRAGGYEQYF
>TRBD2|medium-sized|TRBJ2-3|TRBV6-6
TGTGCCAGCAGCCCCGGACTAGGCGAAGATACGCAGTATTTT
CASSPGLGEDTQYF
>TRBD2|medium-sized|TRBJ2-1|TRBV15
TGTGCCACCAGCAGTCAGGTAGCGGGAGGATACAATGAGCAGTTCTTC
CATSSQVAGGYNEQFF
>.|many|TRBJ1-3|TRBV18
TGTGCCAGCTCACCACAGGGGCGCGGAAACACCATATATTTT
CASSPQGRGNTIYF
>.|medium-sized|TRBJ2-1|TRBV6-5
TGTGCCAGCAGCCCCTCGGGACTCCTAGGCAATGAGCAGTTCTTC
CASSPSGLLGNEQFF
>.|many|TRBJ2-5|TRBV7-9
TGTGCCAGCAGCCCGGGGGAGACCCAGTACTTC
CASSPGETQYF
>.|medium-sized|TRBJ1-1|TRBV10-2
TGCGCCAGCAGTGAGTCGATGGACGTTGGTCTCAAAGCTTTCTTT
CASSESMDVGLKAFF
>.|medium-sized|TRBJ2-5|TRBV11-2
TGTGCCAGCAGCTTAGAGACGGGGGCTTGGGAGACCCAGTACTTC
CASSLETGAWETQYF
>.|medium-sized|TRBJ1-1|TRBV2
TGTGCCAGCAGTGAATGGTTATACACTGAAGCTTTCTTT
CASSEWLYTEAFF
>TRBD1|many|TRBJ2-7|TRBV19
TGTGCCAGTAGTCTATCCGGACAGGATGTCTACGGGCAGTACTTC
CASSLSGQDVYGQYF
>TRBD1|many|TRBJ1-2|TRBV7-9
TGTGCCAGCAGCGTGGGACAGGGGAACTATGGCTACACCTTC
CASSVGQGNYGYTF
>TRBD2|medium-sized|TRBJ2-5|TRBV12-3/TRBV12-4
TGTGCCAGCAGCCTAACGGGGGGGCTAGCGGGAGTGCGGGCGGAGACCCAGTACTTC
CASSLTGGLAGVRAETQYF
>.|medium-sized|TRBJ2-7|TRBV2
TGTGCCAGCACCACCGCTAGGGGGGGGGAACTCTCCTACGAGCAGTACTTC
CASTTARGGELSYEQYF
>TRBD1|.|TRBJ2-1|TRBV18
TGTGCCAGCTCAGAGGGGGCTAGTCGAGATGAGCAGTTCTTC
CASSEGASRDEQFF
>.|many|TRBJ2-3|TRBV7-7
TGTGCTAGCAGGCCTGCGGGGCGCTCAGATACGCAGTATTTT
CASRPAGRSDTQYF
>.|medium-sized|TRBJ1-2|TRBV3-1
TGTGCCAGCAGCCAAGATTTTTCGGGCCCCAGGAGAGGCTACACCTTC
CASSQDFSGPRRGYTF
>.|medium-sized|TRBJ2-5|TRBV6-1
TGTGCCAGCAGTGCAGGGACACAGAGGCAGACCCAGTACTTC
CASSAGTQRQTQYF
>.|many|TRBJ1-2|TRBV19
TGTGCCAGTAGGGGCCCGGAGGGGGACTATGGCTACACCTTC
CASRGPEGDYGYTF
>.|.|TRBJ2-3|TRBV4-1
TGCGCCAGCAGCCAAGATAGGGGGGAGAGGGTCGCAGATACGCAGTATTTT
CASSQDRGERVADTQYF
>TRBD2|.|TRBJ2-2|TRBV30
TGTGCCTGGAGTGTGGGGGGACTAGCGGGAGTAGGAACCGGGGAGCTGTTTTTT
CAWSVGGLAGVGTGELFF
>.|.|TRBJ2-7|TRBV18
TGTGCCAGCTCACCGGGGACTTCAAGCTCCTACGAGCAGTACTTC
CASSPGTSSSYEQYF
>.|medium-sized|TRBJ2-3|TRBV18
TGTGCCAGCTCACCAATGGACACCTCAGATACGCAGTATTTT
CASSPMDTSDTQYF
>TRBD2|few|TRBJ2-1|TRBV18
TGTGCCAGCTCAGAGGGGACTAGTCGAGATGAGCAGTTCTTC
CASSEGTSRDEQFF
>.|many|TRBJ2-7|TRBV11-2
TGTGCCAGCAGCTCGTCCGGGACCACCTCCTACGAGCAGTACTTC
CASSSSGTTSYEQYF
>.|.|TRBJ1-5|TRBV28
TGTGCCAGCAGTATCACAGGGTTCGGCAATCAGCCCCAGCATTTT
CASSITGFGNQPQHF
>.|medium-sized|TRBJ2-1|TRBV5-1
TGCGCCAGCAGCTTGGGTTCTAGCGCTTACAATGAGCAGTTCTTC
CASSLGSSAYNEQFF
>.|many|TRBJ1-1|TRBV21-1
TGTGCGACGCCCGGGACCTACACTGAAGCTTTCTTT
CATPGTYTEAFF
>TRBD1|medium-sized|TRBJ2-7|TRBV29-1
TGCAGCGCCGGGACAGGCGCTAACGAGCAGTACTTC
CSAGTGANEQYF
>TRBD1|many|TRBJ1-1|TRBV18
TGTGCCAGCTCACCCAACCTGCTCGGGACAGTGAACACTGAAGCTTTCTTT
CASSPNLLGTVNTEAFF
>TRBD1|few|TRBJ1-4|TRBV27
TGTGCCAGCAGTCGACAGGGGAGGAGTAATGAAAAACTGTTTTTT
CASSRQGRSNEKLFF
>.|medium-sized|TRBJ1-5|TRBV10-3
TGTGCCACCACAGATAGCAATCAGCCCCAGCATTTT
CATTDSNQPQHF
>TRBD1|many|TRBJ1-2|TRBV3-1
TGTGCCAGCAGCCAAGAGGGGACAGAGAGGTACTATGGCTACACCTTC
CASSQEGTERYYGYTF
>TRBD1|many|TRBJ2-7|TRBV6-6
TGTGCCAGCAGTTACTCCGACAGGGGATTTGTCGAGCAGTACTTC
CASSYSDRGFVEQYF
>.|medium-sized|TRBJ1-1|TRBV6-2/TRBV6-3
TGTGCCAGCAGTCACGGGACAACCACCGATTTGAACACTGAAGCTTTCTTT
CASSHGTTTDLNTEAFF
>.|medium-sized|TRBJ1-5|TRBV24-1
TGTGCCACCGCGGCAGGGGTCCAGGGTCAGCCCCAGCATTTT
CATAAGVQGQPQHF
>.|.|TRBJ2-2|TRBV19
TGTGCCAGTAGTATGGCCACGGCGAGGGCGCCCGGGGAGCTGTTTTTT
CASSMATARAPGELFF
>TRBD2|.|TRBJ2-7|TRBV18
TGTGCCAGCTCATCCAACATCCCGGGACTAGCGAGCGAGCAGTACTTC
CASSSNIPGLASEQYF